One and the same sample provided the 8 T cell receptor beta chains below, sequenced in a study of molecular identifiers for immune sequencing clone quantification. From the PCR reads, TCRdb called clonotypes with MiXCR, one entry per CDR3 protein. The sample consists of hundreds of thousands of distinct CDR3 sequences, 20% of them appearing once. Sequencing was done on a sample of naive CD8+ T cells from blood, with Jurkat cell RNA spiked in. Noted subset: FACS-sorted CD8+CD4-CCR7+CD45RA+ naive T cells. Receptors originate from a human donor in good health. Some libraries in this study had Jurkat cell RNA spiked in.

This clonotype has a count of ten or more. The chain combines TRBV20-1 with TRBJ2-3; possible D gene TRBD2, 5 bases. The CDR3 sequence is 11 residues long. The ends were cut back, 8 bases at V and 3 bases at J, with 9 bases in the middle. The germline V gene has CDR1 DFQATT and CDR2 SNEGSKA (reference sequence). DNA for the CDR3: TGCAGTTACACGGGAACAGATACGCAGTATTTT. Protein product: CSYTGTDTQYF.

V and J are TRBV20-1 and TRBJ2-7; 7 nucleotides agree with TRBD1. CDR3 length: 15 residues. The V and J ends lost 3 bases and 4 bases, in that order; junction bases with no gene match: 12. Germline assignment: CDR1 DFQATT and CDR2 SNEGSKA (reference sequence). CDR3 nucleotides: TGCAGTGCTAGGTTCAGGGACAGAGAATTATACGAGCAGTACTTC. Amino acid sequence: CSARFRDRELYEQYF.

A word on this clonotype: This may be a read error: a much more frequent sequence differs by one nucleotide. J is TRBJ1-5 and V is TRBV3-1, with D perhaps TRBD1 (5 bases). CDR1 is LGHDT, CDR2 YNNKEL, per germline (reference sequence). This CDR3 comprises 15 residues. CDR3 bases: TGTGCCAGCGGGGCTTTGGGGGGTGAAGGGCAGCCCCGGCATTTT. It encodes CASGALGGEGQPRHF.

The chain is built from TRBV7-8 and TRBJ2-7; D is perhaps TRBD1 or TRBD2 (6 bases each). CDR3 length equals 17 residues. Germline CDR1 SGHVS, CDR2 FQNEAQ. Trimming took off 5 bases at V and 5 bases at J, with 25 bases between the two ends. CDR3 loop: CASSQRGTGSYSDEQYF. The CDR3 DNA reads TGTGCCAGCAGCCAAAGGGGGACCGGGAGTTATTCGGACGAGCAGTACTTC.

As concerns this clonotype: Here the CDR3 omits its conserved ending phenylalanine or tryptophan, so a read error is the likely source. This sequence joins TRBV28 and TRBJ2-4, with TRBD1 matching 7 bases. V lost 2 bases and J lost 5; bases outside the gene matches: 9. The CDR3 loop spans 16 amino acids. Germline CDR1 is MDHEN and CDR2 is SYDVKM. The CDR3 here is CASSLASRGGENIQYL. The CDR3 region has the DNA TGTGCCAGCAGTTTAGCTTCGAGAGGGGGCGAAAACATTCAGTACCTC.

This clonotype was seen only a few times. A read error may account for a junction end that differs from germline. The gene calls are TRBV27 and TRBJ2-3; no firm D call. From germline, CDR1 is MNHEY and CDR2 SMNVEV (reference sequence). The CDR3 runs to 13 residues. CDR3 amino acids: CACSLSRGDTQYF. The CDR3 DNA reads TGTGCCTGCAGTTTATCCCGCGGAGATACGCAGTATTTT.

This clonotype was picked up many times. A read error may account for a junction end that differs from germline. V gene TRBV7-9 combines with J gene TRBJ2-4; D gene unclear. CDR3 length: 12 residues. Per the germline V gene, CDR1 is SEHNR and CDR2 is FQNEAQ (reference sequence). The CDR3, as DNA: TGTGCCAGCAGCTACCATCTTCACCCCCCGGACTTC. Translated: CASSYHLHPPDF.

This clonotype has at least ten counts. The rearrangement joins TRBV19 to TRBJ2-3; D may be TRBD1 (6 bases). V gave up 7 bases and J gave up 3 bases, with 17 bases separating them. The CDR3 is made up of 15 amino acids. CDR1 and CDR2 from the germline V gene are LNHDA and SQIVND (reference sequence). Written as DNA, the CDR3 is TGTGCCAGTACCGCCGGGACACGAGGAACAGATACGCAGTATTTT. Protein: CASTAGTRGTDTQYF.